The 15 T cell receptor beta chains below were found in one sample sequenced in a study of Graves' ophthalmopathy and Graves' hyperthyroidism. Amplifying from RNA transcripts, the study obtained TCR beta CDR3 regions. A first-round RT-PCR used HTBI primers, followed by a second-round multiplex PCR. One entry per CDR3 protein results from TCRdb running MiXCR on the multiplex PCR reads. The sample shows roughly 600,000 distinct CDR3 sequences, approximately 35% of them seen only once. Sequencing input: peripheral blood or thyroid tissue (not recorded which). Every receptor here comes from an adult man with Graves' hyperthyroidism.

The V gene is TRBV7-3, the J gene TRBJ2-7, with TRBD1 as a possible D gene (5 bases). With the DNA end fitting TRBJ2-1 better, the J assignment may be wrong. Per germline, CDR1 SGHTA and CDR2 FQGTGA. The CDR3 loop spans 14 amino acids. CDR3 loop: CASSLMGQGNEQFF. CDR3 nucleotide sequence: TGTGCCAGCAGCTTAATGGGTCAGGGTAATGAGCAGTTCTTC.

The chain joins TRBV24-1 to TRBJ1-2; D gene unclear. Between the trimmed V and J ends, which lost 11 bases and 8 bases, there was a span of 8 bases. The CDR3 is 9 residues long. Germline CDR1 reads KGHDR; CDR2 reads SFDVKD. For the CDR3, the DNA is TGTGCCATCTCCCTGGGCTACACCTTC. Translating gives CAISLGYTF.

The sample holds many counts of this clonotype. V usage is TRBV7-6 and J usage is TRBJ2-2; the D call may be TRBD1 or TRBD2 (6 bases each). The CDR3 totals 15 residues. In germline, CDR1 is SGHVS, CDR2 FNYEAQ. V was trimmed by 4 bases and J by 5 bases, leaving 14 bases between them. CDR3 loop: CASSSPRGRTGELFF. DNA of the CDR3: TGTGCCAGCAGCTCTCCTCGGGGGCGAACCGGGGAGCTGTTTTTT.

This sequence joins TRBV5-1 and TRBJ2-3; the D call may be TRBD1 or TRBD2 (5 bases each). The V end lost 4 bases, the J end lost 0 bases, and 9 bases lay between the germline ends. This CDR3 spans 14 amino acids. Germline assignment: CDR1 SGHRS and CDR2 YFSETQ. The chain's CDR3 is CASSHRDSTDTQYF. The CDR3 DNA follows: TGCGCCAGCAGCCACCGGGACAGCACAGATACGCAGTATTTT.

In regard to this clonotype: Because the CDR3 is missing its conserved closing phenylalanine or tryptophan, this is likely a read error. The DNA is left out, because the CDR3 cannot be placed on it with certainty; the CDR3 is given as TCRdb lists it. V is TRBV5-5 and J is TRBJ2-5. Inclusive of both ends, the CDR3 amounts to 8 amino acids. Germline CDR1 is SGHKS and CDR2 is YYEKEE (reference sequence). This CDR3 reads CASSLGYS.

This clonotype was recorded at least ten times. The chain joins TRBV9 to TRBJ1-6; D is undetermined. This CDR3 is built from 14 residues. The ends were cut back, 3 bases at V and 9 bases at J, with 13 bases in the middle. Germline CDR1 SGDLS, CDR2 YYNGEE. Here the CDR3 DNA reads TGTGCCAGCAGCGGGTCGCGGGTGAGTTCACCCCTCCACTTT. The encoded protein is CASSGSRVSSPLHF.

V is TRBV7-6 and J is TRBJ1-2, with 11 bases identical to TRBD1. J lost 6 bases, V lost 5 bases, and 5 bases had no gene match. Germline V CDR1 and CDR2: SGHVS, FNYEAQ. The CDR3 spans 14 residues. The CDR3, as DNA: TGTGCCAGCAGCGAGGGACAGGGGGGCGATGGCTACACCTTC. It translates to CASSEGQGGDGYTF. The variable domain in full, completed from reference TRBV7-6 and TRBJ1-2, reads GAGVSQSPRYKVTKRGQDVALRCDPISGHVSLYWYRQALGQGPEFLTYFNYEAQQDKSGLPNDRFSAERPEGSISTLTIQRTEQRDSAMYRCASSEGQGGDGYTFGSGTRLTVV.

In the case of this clonotype: A much more abundant neighbour one base away suggests this may be a read error. The chain carries TRBV7-2 and TRBJ1-1; D remains ambiguous. The germline gives CDR1 SGHTA, CDR2 FQGNSA. The CDR3 totals 13 residues. This CDR3 is CVSRKDVEYEAFF. CDR3 in DNA: TGTGTCAGCAGAAAGGACGTAGAATATGAAGCTTTCTTT.

This sequence joins TRBV7-9 and TRBJ2-2; 9 bases are a match to TRBD1. There are 17 residues in the CDR3. Germline lookup yields CDR1 SEHNR and CDR2 FQNEAQ (reference sequence). V shed 3 bases and J 1 base; nucleotides not matched to a gene: 6. The CDR3 is CASSFRDRAVNTGELFF. The DNA of the CDR3 is TGTGCCAGCAGCTTCCGGGACAGGGCGGTGAACACCGGGGAGCTGTTTTTT.

This clonotype was detected a few times. The chain recombines TRBV7-9 with TRBJ2-7; 9 nucleotides match TRBD2. This CDR3 comprises 14 residues. The germline gives CDR1 SEHNR, CDR2 FQNEAQ (reference sequence). V shed 1 base, J shed 7 bases, and the junction held 5 bases outside the gene matches. CDR3 residues: CASSLGGGDNEQYF. For the CDR3, the DNA is TGTGCCAGCAGCTTAGGCGGGGGGGACAATGAGCAGTACTTC.

The rearrangement uses TRBV10-2 and TRBJ2-7; D could derive from TRBD1 or TRBD2 (5 bases each). The germline gives CDR1 WSHSY, CDR2 SAAADI. The CDR3 is 15 residues long. Trimming pared 6 bases from V and 4 bases from J, leaving 19 bases between. Written as DNA, the CDR3 is TGCGCCAGCAGCTCAGGGAGCTCTACAATTTACGAGCAGTACTTC. The encoded protein is CASSSGSSTIYEQYF.

This clonotype was counted at least ten times. This chain joins TRBV2 and TRBJ1-2, with 9 positions matching TRBD1. CDR3 length: 14 residues. The V gene end was trimmed by 7 bases and the J gene end by 2 bases; junction bases not matched to a gene: 5. Germline CDR1 reads SNHLY; CDR2 reads FYNNEI. The CDR3 DNA reads TGTGCCAGCATCTCGGACAGGGGAAACTATGGCTACACCTTC. It yields the protein CASISDRGNYGYTF.

This clonotype was observed at least ten times. The chain carries TRBV20-1 and TRBJ1-1, with 8 positions matching TRBD1. This CDR3 is built from 14 residues. V gave up 5 bases and J gave up 0 bases; unmatched junction bases: 5. Germline CDR1 reads DFQATT; CDR2 reads SNEGSKA (reference sequence). CDR3 in amino acids: CSAQEDRVNTEAFF. As DNA, the CDR3 is TGCAGTGCTCAAGAGGACAGGGTGAACACTGAAGCTTTCTTT.

This chain connects TRBV29-1 to TRBJ2-7; TRBD2 matches at 8 bases. Per the germline V gene, CDR1 is SQVTM and CDR2 is ANQGSEA. The CDR3 is 13 residues long. Unmatched junction bases numbered 5, after V lost 4 bases and J lost 3 bases. In DNA, the CDR3 is TGCAGCGTTGCGGGAGGGCCATACTACGAGCAGTACTTC. As protein: CSVAGGPYYEQYF.

A few counts support this clonotype. The CDR3 reads CSARGTVGGSNQPQHF. In nucleotides, the CDR3 is TGCAGTGCTAGAGGGACAGTGGGCGGGAGCAATCAGCCCCAGCATTTT. The genes are TRBV20-1 and TRBJ1-5; weak D call: TRBD1 (6 bases). Per the germline V gene, CDR1 is DFQATT and CDR2 is SNEGSKA (reference sequence). This CDR3 has 16 amino acids. The V gene lost 1 base and the J gene lost 1 base, with 14 bases spanning the gap.